Included here is one TCR beta chain sequence, with context. The PCR used 60 Vbeta and 13 Jbeta primers. TCRdb's table, derived via immunoSEQ multiplex PCR, lists solely in-frame clones and lacks some. The data show roughly 180,000 clones, 80% seen once. In germline, CDR1 is LNHDA, CDR2 SQIVND (reference sequence). Between the trimmed V and J ends, which lost 4 bases and 0 bases, there was a span of 9 bases. The CDR3 is made up of 14 amino acids. This specimen belongs to a study of cytomegalovirus exposure and HLA in healthy donors. The chain carries TRBV19 and TRBJ2-5; D is unclear. The TCR was taken from a man in his thirties or forties in good health and CMV-seronegative. Sequencing used PBMCs. Here the CDR3 reads CASSKRMYQETQYF. The CDR3 DNA follows: TGTGCCAGTAGTAAGCGTATGTACCAAGAGACCCAGTACTTC.